This TCR beta chain was recorded in a study of beta chain features in type 1 diabetes. Study details: Healthy donors resembled patients in age, gender and cell yields. Study-wide points: TCRB CDR3s were moderately but significantly shorter in Type 1 diabetes patients in all four CD4+ subsets.

This clone was seen only a few times. Its target is unknown. Other DNA sequences of this sample code for an identical CDR3. Per the germline V gene, CDR1 is GTSNPN and CDR2 is SVGIG (reference sequence). This CDR3 has 13 residues. Deletions cut 1 base from V and 0 bases from J, with 4 bases between. Every bit of the isolated RNA underwent reverse transcription, so sequencing read expressed TCRB transcripts. Assay used: immunoSEQ multiplex PCR; TCRdb lists only in-frame clones, some missing. The data contain 140,000 to 150,000 clones, 13% of them singletons. Sequenced material: central memory CD4+ T cells from blood. V and J are TRBV30 and TRBJ1-5, with D unresolved. The receptor was isolated from a man between 18 and 29 years old with type 1 diabetes. The CDR3 region has the DNA TGTGCCTGGAGTGGCGATAGCAATCAGCCCCAGCATTTT. Translation gives CAWSGDSNQPQHF.